The next 16 T cell receptor beta chains were all read from a single sample in a study of blood T cell repertoires in COVID-19. Only in-frame clones appear in the TCRdb table, and some are missing; sequencing was by immunoSEQ multiplex PCR. The sample lists 26,000 or so clones; 80% to 90% were seen once. The sample was peripheral blood. These receptor sequences come from a human donor in a cohort sampled during active COVID-19.

This CDR3 is CASSPQSNRVDGYTF. The CDR3 nucleotides read TGTGCCAGTAGTCCACAATCTAACAGGGTTGATGGCTACACCTTC. This sequence joins TRBV19 and TRBJ1-2; possibly TRBD1 for D (6 bases). V lost 5 bases, J lost 6 bases, and 19 bases lay in between. CDR3 length: 15 residues. Germline loops: CDR1 LNHDA, CDR2 SQIVND (reference sequence).

The chain carries TRBV11-1 and TRBJ1-6, with D unresolved. CDR3 length: 15 residues. Trimming pared 1 base from V and 7 bases from J, leaving 11 bases between. Germline CDR1 is SGHAT and CDR2 is FQDESV (reference sequence). CDR3 nucleotides: TGTGCCAGCAGCTTAGTGCGCGACTTAAATTCACCCCTCCACTTT. Translated: CASSLVRDLNSPLHF.

V gene TRBV4-1 combines with J gene TRBJ1-2, with D maybe TRBD1 (5 bases). Germline V gene sequence: CDR1 MGHRA, CDR2 YSYEKL. The CDR3 runs 16 residues. Trimming removed 2 bases at V and 4 bases at J, with 17 bases between. The CDR3 region has the DNA TGCGCCAGCAGCCAATTTCACCCCGGGACTACCTATGGCTACACCTTC. Translating gives CASSQFHPGTTYGYTF.

The chain joins TRBV12-5 to TRBJ2-3; maybe TRBD2 (5 bases). V was clipped by 8 bases and J by 3 bases, with 9 bases between them. Germline assignment: CDR1 LGHNT and CDR2 FRNRAP. This CDR3 is 12 amino acids long. The CDR3 region is CASTGITDTQYF. CDR3 nucleotides: TGTGCTAGTACGGGGATTACAGATACGCAGTATTTT. Combining the CDR3 with reference TRBV12-5 and TRBJ2-3 gives the whole variable domain DARVTQTPRHKVTEMGQEVTMRCQPILGHNTVFWYRQTMMQGLELLAYFRNRAPLDDSGMPKDRFSAEMPDATLATLKIQPSEPRDSAVYFCASTGITDTQYFGPGTRLTVL.

The sample holds a few counts of this clone. The V and J genes are TRBV7-9 and TRBJ1-2, with D possibly being TRBD1 (5 bases). The CDR3 is 13 residues long. The V end lost 5 bases, the J end lost 5 bases, and 12 bases lay between the germline ends. CDR1 and CDR2 from the germline V gene are SEHNR and FQNEAQ (reference sequence). The CDR3 nucleotides read TGTGCCAGCAGCGTCTCCGACAGTTATGGCTACACCTTC. Translated: CASSVSDSYGYTF.

The V gene is TRBV10-3, the J gene TRBJ1-2; D is unresolved. In germline, CDR1 is ENHRY, CDR2 SYGVKD. V lost 0 bases to trimming and J lost 6 bases, with 14 bases between them. This CDR3 is 15 amino acids long. This CDR3 reads CAISESSGNLDGYTF. The CDR3 bases are TGTGCCATCAGTGAGTCATCCGGGAATTTGGATGGCTACACCTTC.

The chain joins TRBV7-2 to TRBJ2-5; TRBD1 matches 8 bases. The ends lost 5 bases at V and 5 bases at J; junction bases unmatched: 7. Looked up from germline, CDR1 is SGHTA and CDR2 is FQGNSA. This CDR3 region has 14 residues. The CDR3 is CASSTRTGRETQYF. CDR3 nucleotides: TGTGCCAGCAGCACCCGGACAGGGCGTGAGACCCAGTACTTC.

V and J are TRBV6-2 or TRBV6-3 and TRBJ1-5, with D unresolved. Germline values: CDR1 MNHEY, CDR2 SVGEGT. Between the trimmed V and J ends, which lost 3 bases and 5 bases, there was a span of 5 bases. The CDR3 covers 12 residues. This chain's CDR3 is CASSYNYQPQHF. CDR3 nucleotides: TGTGCCAGCAGTTATAATTATCAGCCCCAGCATTTT.

The chain carries TRBV6-5 and TRBJ1-4; D is possibly TRBD1 (5 bases). Germline CDR1 is MNHEY and CDR2 is SVGAGI. The length of the CDR3 is 14 residues. The ends were cut back, 10 bases at V and 1 base at J, with 13 bases in the middle. CDR3 amino acids: CATMKTGTNEKLFF. The CDR3 coding sequence is TGTGCCACCATGAAAACAGGAACTAATGAAAAACTGTTTTTT.

The rearrangement uses TRBV18 and TRBJ2-1; 11 nucleotides align to TRBD2. V gave up 0 bases and J gave up 5 bases; unmatched junction bases: 9. The CDR3 has 18 amino acids. Germline CDR1 reads KGHSH; CDR2 reads LQKENI. The CDR3 here is CASSPPRLAGGPNNEQFF. DNA for the CDR3: TGTGCCAGCTCACCACCGAGGTTAGCGGGGGGGCCTAACAATGAGCAGTTCTTC.

The V and J genes are TRBV27 and TRBJ2-5; TRBD2 matches 8 bases. The CDR3 consists of 14 residues. CDR1 is MNHEY and CDR2 is SMNVEV in the germline V gene (reference sequence). V was pared by 0 bases and J by 6 bases, with 3 bases of the junction left unmatched. The CDR3 DNA is TGTGCCAGCAGTTTATCGCGGGGGGCGCAGACCCAGTACTTC. It yields the protein CASSLSRGAQTQYF.

The chain uses TRBV5-1 and TRBJ2-3; TRBD2 agrees at 9 bases. Germline V lookup: CDR1 SGHRS, CDR2 YFSETQ. The V segment lost 7 bases and the J segment 2 bases; nucleotides outside the gene matches: 5. This CDR3 comprises 14 residues. The CDR3 sequence is CASGRGGLTDTQYF. In DNA, the CDR3 is TGCGCCAGCGGGCGGGGGGGACTCACAGATACGCAGTATTTT.

The chain uses TRBV11-2 and TRBJ1-1; 7 bases agree with TRBD1. The CDR3 is 19 amino acids. Germline loops: CDR1 SGHAT, CDR2 FQNNGV. V lost 1 base to trimming and J lost 9 bases; unmatched junction nucleotides: 23. The CDR3 sequence: CASSLGGLTGKLFFFQAFF. The CDR3 region has the DNA TGTGCCAGCAGCTTAGGAGGTCTGACAGGGAAGCTATTCTTTTTCCAAGCTTTCTTT.

The chain is built from TRBV18 and TRBJ2-5, with D perhaps matching TRBD1 (5 bases). V was cut by 3 bases and J by 5 bases, with 19 bases left in between. Germline V gene data show CDR1 as KGHSH and CDR2 as LQKENI. The CDR3 covers 16 residues. The CDR3 region is CASSPMAGQRVETQYF. Written as DNA, the CDR3 is TGTGCCAGCTCACCGATGGCAGGGCAAAGGGTGGAGACCCAGTACTTC.

This chain joins TRBV2 and TRBJ2-5; the match to TRBD2 covers 9 bases. Germline lookup yields CDR1 SNHLY and CDR2 FYNNEI. V shed 1 base, J shed 5 bases, and the junction held 8 bases outside the gene matches. The CDR3 loop spans 16 amino acids. In DNA form, the CDR3 reads TGTGCCAGCAGTGAAGAGGTGCGGGGGGGCCGGGAGACCCAGTACTTC. Translation: CASSEEVRGGRETQYF.

V is TRBV14 and J is TRBJ2-7; 11 bases map to TRBD1. Trimming took 4 bases from V and 4 from J; bases not matched to a gene: 3. Germline V lookup: CDR1 SGHDN, CDR2 FVKESK. This CDR3 spans 14 amino acids. As DNA, the CDR3 is TGTGCCAGCAGCCTGGGACAGGGGGTTTACGAGCAGTACTTC. Its translation: CASSLGQGVYEQYF.